This T cell receptor beta chain was observed in a study of cytomegalovirus exposure and HLA in healthy donors (dated by TCRdb to about 2017). In the study overall: An earlier analysis of approximately 640 of the donors reported approximately 300 Gb of sequence data and 117 million unique TCR beta sequences from some 180 million T cells. Around 300 gigabases of sequencing data and 80 million or so unique TCR sequences were included in an early release covering several hundred HLA-typed donors. Of the roughly 400 genotyped donors, around 81% fell in the genetic ancestry cluster associated with self-reported Caucasian donors. The study aimed to test whether cataloging public T cell receptors could reveal signatures of past pathogen exposure. The study profiled the T cell repertoires of about 720 subjects by immunosequencing and related them to cytomegalovirus serostatus. Along with the roughly 670-subject first cohort, a separate validation cohort of over a hundred different subjects was used. To predict cytomegalovirus infection status, the study brought together high-throughput TCR immunosequencing, statistical association of individual TCRs with disease status, and machine learning. A later analysis re-examined previously published TCR beta repertoires from hundreds of donors and added high-resolution HLA genotyping to investigate patterns of TCR occurrence. Rather than drawing on any new phenotypic data, the later analysis identified candidate immune exposures from TCR beta sequences and the way those sequences occurred across donors. To decide whether each TCR beta V gene segment behaved as functional or pseudogenic, an earlier analysis of approximately 600 of the donors relied on high-throughput TCR beta sequencing. Donor age, sex, ethnicity and CMV serostatus were compiled together with the repertoire data. A later genetic analysis used genome-wide SNP genotypes for about 60% of the roughly 700 donors, treating that subset as a discovery cohort. All discovery cohort repertoires had been generated on a single sequencing platform. Class I and class II HLA loci were covered by the typing at four-digit resolution. Typing coverage varied by locus: roughly 629-640 donors for A, B, C, DRB1 and DQB1; around 560 for DQA1; 606 for DPA1; more than 450 for DPB1. A handful of DR-DQ haplotypes were handled as single units for association and clustering because linkage in the cohort was strong. Across some 400 genotyped donors of the cohort, an average of approximately 240,000 unique TCR beta nucleotide sequences per donor were sequenced, and roughly a sixth of those sequences were non-productive.

This clone showed up just once. Which antigen it targets is not known. No much larger clonotype is one base removed from it; base qualities were not supplied. CDR1 is given as MNHNY and CDR2 as SVGAGI, both from the germline V gene (reference sequence). V is pruned by 6 bases and J by 5 bases, leaving 9 bases of the junction without a gene match. Including the terminal cysteine and phenylalanine, the CDR3 comprises 14 residues. The only DNA kept is the CDR3, 42 bases in frame from the first base. The cohort consisted of 650 to 700 healthy bone marrow donors. At the time of sampling, all cohort members were nominally healthy, though unrecorded immune exposures were likely present. The donor tested CMV seronegative, placing the donor among the 352 seronegative members of the cohort. A peripheral blood sample was provided by each donor, and peripheral blood mononuclear cells were used for TCR beta sequencing. Genomic DNA extraction from the blood cell samples was performed with the Qiagen DNeasy Blood Extraction Kit.

The full study reports these points: According to a later analysis, TCR association rates differed among HLA loci, with DRB1 alleles showing the most associated TCRs and HLA-C alleles showing the fewest. The 87-base-pair reads could not distinguish some IMGT-functional V segments, including TRBV6-2 and TRBV6-3, so those segments were excluded. Roughly uniform sequencing depth across donors was assumed in presence/absence analyses, although this assumption may not hold. Compared with equally common non-associated chains, HLA-associated TCR beta chains in a later analysis were more clonally expanded and had lower generation probabilities. A few of the identified cytomegalovirus-associated TCR beta chains were confirmed in vitro to be specific for cytomegalovirus antigens. Assigning TCR associations to individual alleles was difficult when HLA alleles, especially DR and DQ, strongly co-occurred. Because counts were too low, roughly 16 rarely observed V segments, including chromosome 9 orphons, were excluded from the earlier analysis of 587 of the donors. For the cohort, immune exposure information was limited to CMV serostatus. The classifier was reported to diagnose cytomegalovirus status with high specificity and sensitivity in both the original and validation cohorts. Compared with the approximately 670-donor mean, donors in an Asian-associated ancestry cluster had fewer N-insertions in productive TCRs, according to a later genetic analysis. In the study, around 150 TCR beta chains were listed as associated with cytomegalovirus. Only TCR beta chains were sequenced in this cohort, and the absence of alpha or paired-chain data limited detectable features. In a later analysis, around 17,000 TCR beta sequences were associated with specific HLA alleles at a false discovery rate of 0.05. Correlated functional status among segregating V segments might reflect linkage disequilibrium, but an unknown experimental factor could not be ruled out. Several of the top co-occurrence clusters appeared to be linked to parvovirus B19, influenza, CMV and Epstein-Barr virus, according to a later analysis. Because HLA typing was unavailable for some donors at each locus, only the typed subset was used in association tests. The authors suggested that the approach could potentially be extended to other disease states and immunological phenotypes. Most TCR sequences were observed very rarely across donors, whereas some public TCRs were present in many individuals. A cluster of highly shared sequence variants was judged likely to represent a technical artifact of the sequencing pipeline. A later analysis found that most CMV-associated TCR beta chains appeared HLA-restricted, with HLA associations seemingly driven largely by CMV exposure. In an earlier analysis of fewer than 700 of the donors, most TCR beta V segments appeared in productive rearrangements about 87% or about 30% of the time, broadly matching IMGT annotations. In a later genetic analysis, a missense DCLRE1C variant was associated with V-gene and J-gene trimming of TCR beta chains, and the association was replicated in an independent cohort. A further reported finding was that TCR beta sequences accurately predicted the HLA-A and HLA-B alleles for most subjects in the first cohort.

The library was built by means of the immunoSEQ multiplex PCR assay. For the multiplex PCR, a mixture combining 60 forward primers for TCR Vbeta segments and 13 reverse primers for TCR Jbeta segments was used. Amplification of the CDR3 region of rearranged TCR beta genes was performed with a multiplex PCR assay on genomic DNA. On the Illumina HiSeq System, the amplified TCR beta libraries were sequenced as 87-base-pair reads. In the paper's pipeline: In a later analysis, tens of millions of unique TCR beta chains were counted across the 690 or so repertoires, and around 10 million of these chains were shared by at least two donors. A nearest-neighbor algorithm error-corrected the raw reads and collapsed the reads into unique sequences, merging closely related sequences to remove PCR and sequencing errors. V, D and J gene segments were assigned by aligning CDR3 sequences to IMGT reference sequences. For a sequence to be retained, a match of at least six nucleotides was required to both a V gene segment and a J gene segment. A rearrangement was called productive if the CDR3 had no stop codons and remained in frame with V and J, and every other rearrangement was called non-productive. CDR3 was defined by IMGT convention, running from the second conserved V-encoded cysteine to the conserved J-encoded phenylalanine. Sequences without an unambiguous match to a single V gene segment were excluded from the earlier analysis of a few hundred of the donors. An earlier analysis of about 600 of the donors called V segments functional above 56.7% productive rearrangements and segregating when the between-donor standard deviation exceeded 5%. A statistical classification framework was developed to diagnose cytomegalovirus status using the catalog of TCR beta chain sequences. A later analysis assigned V and J genes by comparing TCR nucleotide sequences with IMGT/GENE-DB human TR gene sequences. Using the TCRdist pipeline, a later analysis assigned CDR3 sequences along with most-parsimonious VDJ recombination scenarios. A later analysis defined each TCR beta chain by its CDR3 amino acid sequence plus V-gene family, and excluded reads lacking a unique V-gene family. To address suspected cross-contamination and a sequencing artifact, a later analysis removed roughly 640 highly shared, low-generation-probability nucleotide sequences. A later analysis calculated a clonal expansion index for each public chain from normalized within-repertoire ranks of inferred template counts. Generation probabilities in a later analysis came from a VDJ recombination model fitted to out-of-frame rearrangements, and those results were checked against IGoR. Hypergeometric tests were used in a later analysis to score TCR-TCR, TCR-HLA and TCR-CMV co-occurrence, with a repertoire-size bias correction applied to the TCR pairs. To estimate false discovery rates, a later analysis permuted the HLA or CMV assignments 20 times. In a later analysis, co-occurring TCRs were grouped with DBSCAN, and TCRdist sequence similarity was added when clustering was performed within HLA-allele-positive subsets. Co-occurrence clustering excluded repertoires with fewer than 30,000 or more than 120,000 public chains, plus five with anomalous nucleotide sharing. This is the immuneACCESS table as TCRdb keeps it, with only in-frame sequences that have V and J called. A part of the clones is gone; compared with another copy, unresolved V genes explain less than half, and the rest is unexplained. V and J calls and clone size are given by that table; D and trimming were obtained from the DNA. Here the sample has around 150,000 clones; approximately 76% occur a single time. In total, the top ten clones hold roughly 2% of the sample.

The origin of this receptor is a female donor in good health and CMV-seronegative. The V and J segments used are TRBV6-6 and TRBJ1-1, with 7 central nucleotides matching TRBD1. Sequenced input: PBMCs. The CDR3 region reads CASRTTGSKTEAFF. The DNA sequence is given as TGTGCCAGCAGGACGACAGGGTCGAAGACTGAAGCTTTCTTT.